This TCR beta chain was identified during a study of regulatory T cells in long-lasting Graves disease. Time point indicated: newly diagnosed GD, antithyroid drugs for less than 3 months. RNA isolated from PBMCs was used to make the TCR library. At least ten counts were recorded for this clonotype. Its antigen is undetermined. iRepertoire HTBI primers and Arm-PCR of CDR3 regions built TCR beta libraries. TCRdb ran MiXCR on the multiplex PCR reads and lists one entry per CDR3 protein. The table lists about 440,000 distinct CDR3 sequences, around 17% of them singletons, with 20% to 25% in the top ten. This CDR3 region has 14 residues. V lost 4 bases and J 0 bases, leaving 8 bases between the germline ends. Per the germline V gene, CDR1 is MDHEN and CDR2 is SYDVKM. Study-wide results and limits: TRBV28, TRBJ1-2 and TRBJ2-5 emerged as the favored segments in persistent disease. Newly diagnosed patients had higher TCR diversity than persistent Graves' patients did.

The sample was also linked to a second study, of T cells in Graves' hyperthyroidism and ophthalmopathy. From that paper: The diagnoses drew upon clinical symptoms, serum thyroxine and TRAb, thyroid ultrasound and orbital computed tomography.

The chain recombines TRBV28 with TRBJ2-3; D ambiguous. The sequence was collected from a woman between 18 and 30 years old with Graves disease. The sample consisted of peripheral blood mononuclear cells (PBMCs), taken at new diagnosis, from a patient treated with antithyroid drugs. Here the CDR3 reads CASSWRPSTDTQYF. CDR3 bases: TGTGCCAGCAGTTGGAGACCTAGCACAGATACGCAGTATTTT.